This entry describes one T cell receptor beta chain. Its antigen is as yet unknown. Profiled with immunoSEQ multiplex PCR; TCRdb holds only in-frame clones, not every one. The profile shows about 110,000 clones, about 91% of them singletons. This sample is drawn from a study of OX40 agonist ivuxolimab in advanced cancers. For the study at large: The dose-escalation group included hepatocellular carcinoma, melanoma, renal cell carcinoma and head and neck cancer. From roughly 20 to 85 years was the age range, with a mean of approximately 58 years, and over 70% were male. General study results and limits: CD8+ T cells showed, on average, more clonal expansion than CD4+ cells.

CDR1 is SGHRS and CDR2 is YFSETQ in the germline V gene. V trimming: 3 bases; J trimming: 3 bases; junction bases outside the gene matches: 11. The CDR3 length is 16 residues. The chain carries TRBV5-1 and TRBJ2-7; 8 bases fit TRBD1. The sequence came from an adult with an advanced solid tumor such as melanoma, head and neck, liver or kidney cancer. The source material was CD4+ or CD8+ T cells sorted from blood, sampled in a trial of the OX40 agonist ivuxolimab. The CDR3, as DNA: TGCGCCAGCAGCTCAGCTGGGACAGGACTTAACTACGAGCAGTACTTC. This gives the protein CASSSAGTGLNYEQYF.